This T cell receptor beta chain emerged from a study of shared clonotypes between healthy human individuals. About the research overall: Samples came from two female and a few male donors aged 18 to 49. Study-wide findings and caveats: Compared with memory subsets, naive subsets generally had larger estimated richness. Generation probabilities of non-shared clonotypes were lower (relative to those shared by all four donors). Around 5% of naive CD4 clonotypes were common to a handful of donors.

About this clone: No antigen is known for it.

CDR3 length: 16 amino acids. V lost 2 bases to trimming and J lost 0 bases; unmatched junction nucleotides: 7. Germline loops: CDR1 SGHNT, CDR2 YYREEE (reference sequence). Measured with immunoSEQ multiplex PCR; TCRdb has only the in-frame clones, and not every one. In the table there are fewer than 1 million clones, 95% to 97% of which are singletons. Naive CD8 cells, CD45RO-negative and positively selected for CCR7, excluded terminally differentiated effector memory CD45RA+ cells. This TCR was recovered from a man aged 30-40 years in good health. The sample comprised naive CD8+ T cells sorted from blood. The chain joins TRBV5-4 to TRBJ1-1; 7 bases line up with TRBD1. The chain's CDR3 is CASSFSTTGLNTEAFF. In nucleotides, the CDR3 is TGTGCCAGCAGCTTTTCGACGACAGGGTTGAACACTGAAGCTTTCTTT.